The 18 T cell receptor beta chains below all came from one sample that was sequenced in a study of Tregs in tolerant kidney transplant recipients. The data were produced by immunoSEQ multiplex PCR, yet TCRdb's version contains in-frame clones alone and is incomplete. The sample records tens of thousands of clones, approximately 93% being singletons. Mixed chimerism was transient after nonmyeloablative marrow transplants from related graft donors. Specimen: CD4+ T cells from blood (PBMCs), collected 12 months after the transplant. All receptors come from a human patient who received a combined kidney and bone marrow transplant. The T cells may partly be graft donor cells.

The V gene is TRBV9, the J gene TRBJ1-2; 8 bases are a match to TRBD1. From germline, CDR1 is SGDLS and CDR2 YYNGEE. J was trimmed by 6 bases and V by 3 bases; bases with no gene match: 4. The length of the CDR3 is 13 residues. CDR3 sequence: CASSGQGMNGYTF. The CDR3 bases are TGTGCCAGCAGCGGACAGGGGATGAATGGCTACACCTTC.

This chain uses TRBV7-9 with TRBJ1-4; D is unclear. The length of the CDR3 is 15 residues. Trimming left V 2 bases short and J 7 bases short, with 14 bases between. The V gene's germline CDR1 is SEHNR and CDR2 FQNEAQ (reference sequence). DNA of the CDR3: TGTGCCAGCAGCTTAAGAGGTGGCGGGAGTGAAAAACTGTTTTTT. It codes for CASSLRGGGSEKLFF.

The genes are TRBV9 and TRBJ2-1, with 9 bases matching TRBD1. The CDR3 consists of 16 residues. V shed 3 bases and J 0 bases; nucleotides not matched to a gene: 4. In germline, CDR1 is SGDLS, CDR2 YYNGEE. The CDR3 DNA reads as TGTGCCAGCAGCGGACAGGGGGGGCTCTCCTACAATGAGCAGTTCTTC. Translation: CASSGQGGLSYNEQFF. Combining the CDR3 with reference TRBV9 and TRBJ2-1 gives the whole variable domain DSGVTQTPKHLITATGQRVTLRCSPRSGDLSVYWYQQSLDQGLQFLIQYYNGEERAKGNILERFSAQQFPDLHSELNLSSLELGDSALYFCASSGQGGLSYNEQFFGPGTRLTVL.

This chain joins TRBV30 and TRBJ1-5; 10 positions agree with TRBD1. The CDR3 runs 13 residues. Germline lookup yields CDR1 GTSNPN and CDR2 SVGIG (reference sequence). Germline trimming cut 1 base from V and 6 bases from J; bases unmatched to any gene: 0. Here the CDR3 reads CAWSGQGAQPQHF. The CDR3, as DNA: TGTGCCTGGAGTGGACAGGGGGCTCAGCCCCAGCATTTT.

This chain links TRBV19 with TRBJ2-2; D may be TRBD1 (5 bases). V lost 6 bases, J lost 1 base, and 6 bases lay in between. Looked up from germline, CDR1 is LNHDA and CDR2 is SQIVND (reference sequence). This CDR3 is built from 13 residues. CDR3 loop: CASSQGNTGELFF. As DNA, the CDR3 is TGTGCCAGTAGCCAGGGGAACACCGGGGAGCTGTTTTTT.

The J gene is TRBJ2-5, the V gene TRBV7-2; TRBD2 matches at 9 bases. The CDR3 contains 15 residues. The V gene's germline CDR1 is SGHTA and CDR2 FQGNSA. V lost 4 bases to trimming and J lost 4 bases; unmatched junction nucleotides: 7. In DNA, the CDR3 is TGTGCCAGCAGCTCCATTAGCGGGGGCGGAGAGACCCAGTACTTC. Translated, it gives CASSSISGGGETQYF. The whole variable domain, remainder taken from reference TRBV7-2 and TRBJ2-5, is GAGVSQSPSNKVTEKGKDVELRCDPISGHTALYWYRQSLGQGLEFLIYFQGNSAPDKSGLPSDRFSAERTGGSVSTLTIQRTQQEDSAVYLCASSSISGGGETQYFGPGTRLLVL.

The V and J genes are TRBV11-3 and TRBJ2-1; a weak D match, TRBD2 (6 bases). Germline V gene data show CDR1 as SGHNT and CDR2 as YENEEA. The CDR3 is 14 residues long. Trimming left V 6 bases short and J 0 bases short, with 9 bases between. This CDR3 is CASSLGSSYNEQFF. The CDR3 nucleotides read TGTGCCAGCAGTCTCGGGAGCTCCTACAATGAGCAGTTCTTC.

The CDR3 sequence is CASSLGRGTETQYF. The DNA of the CDR3 is TGTGCCAGCAGCTTAGGACGGGGTACTGAGACCCAGTACTTC. V gene TRBV7-7 combines with J gene TRBJ2-5, with D maybe TRBD2 (5 bases). CDR3 length: 14 amino acids. CDR1 SSHAT and CDR2 FNYEAQ come from the germline V gene (reference sequence). Trimming removed 1 base at V and 5 bases at J, with 11 bases between.

The chain's CDR3 is CASSRGGPASTDTQYF. The CDR3 region has the DNA TGTGCCAGCAGCCGGGGTGGACCAGCTAGCACAGATACGCAGTATTTT. The chain couples TRBV5-4 to TRBJ2-3, with a possible D match to TRBD2 (5 bases). The CDR3 runs to 16 residues. Per germline, CDR1 SGHNT and CDR2 YYREEE (reference sequence). Between the trimmed V and J ends, which lost 4 bases and 0 bases, there was a span of 15 bases.

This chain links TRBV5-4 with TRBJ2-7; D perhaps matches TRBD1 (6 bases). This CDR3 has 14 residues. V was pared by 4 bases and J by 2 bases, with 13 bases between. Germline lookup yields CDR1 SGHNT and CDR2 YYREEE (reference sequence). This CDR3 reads CASSKKQGTYEQYF. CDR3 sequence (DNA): TGTGCCAGCAGCAAAAAACAGGGTACCTACGAGCAGTACTTC.

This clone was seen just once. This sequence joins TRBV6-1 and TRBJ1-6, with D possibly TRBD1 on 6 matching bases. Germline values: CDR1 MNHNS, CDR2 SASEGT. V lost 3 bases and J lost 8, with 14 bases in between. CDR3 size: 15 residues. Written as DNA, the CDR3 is TGTGCCAGCAGTGACCCCGGGACACCATATTCACCCCTCCACTTT. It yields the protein CASSDPGTPYSPLHF.

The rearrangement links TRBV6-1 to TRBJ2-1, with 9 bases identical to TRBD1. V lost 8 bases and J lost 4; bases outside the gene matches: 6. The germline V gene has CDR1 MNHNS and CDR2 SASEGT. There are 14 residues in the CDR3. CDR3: CASVQGAIYNEQFF. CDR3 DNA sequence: TGTGCCAGCGTACAGGGGGCGATATACAATGAGCAGTTCTTC.

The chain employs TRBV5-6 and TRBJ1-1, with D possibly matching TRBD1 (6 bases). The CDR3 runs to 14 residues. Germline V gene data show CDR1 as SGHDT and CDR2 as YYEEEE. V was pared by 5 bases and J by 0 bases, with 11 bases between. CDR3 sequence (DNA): TGTGCCAGCAGGGAACAGGGAATGAACACTGAAGCTTTCTTT. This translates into CASREQGMNTEAFF.

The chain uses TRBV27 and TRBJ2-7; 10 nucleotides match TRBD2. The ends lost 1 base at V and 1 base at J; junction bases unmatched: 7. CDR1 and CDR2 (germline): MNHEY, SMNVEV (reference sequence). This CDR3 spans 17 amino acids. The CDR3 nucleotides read TGTGCCAGCAGTTTATTGGCTAGCGGGAGTGGGTCCTACGAGCAGTACTTC. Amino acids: CASSLLASGSGSYEQYF.

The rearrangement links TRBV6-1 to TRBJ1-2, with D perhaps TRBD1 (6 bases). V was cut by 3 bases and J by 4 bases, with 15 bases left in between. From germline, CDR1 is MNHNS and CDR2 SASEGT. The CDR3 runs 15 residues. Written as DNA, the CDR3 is TGTGCCAGCAGTGAGGAAGGGACACCCTCCTATGGCTACACCTTC. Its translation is CASSEEGTPSYGYTF.

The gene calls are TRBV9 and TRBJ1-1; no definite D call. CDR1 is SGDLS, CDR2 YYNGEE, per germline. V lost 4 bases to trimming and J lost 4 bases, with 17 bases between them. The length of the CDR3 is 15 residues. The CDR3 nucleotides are TGTGCCAGCAGCCCCTACTCCGGGGTAGGCACTGAAGCTTTCTTT. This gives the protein CASSPYSGVGTEAFF.

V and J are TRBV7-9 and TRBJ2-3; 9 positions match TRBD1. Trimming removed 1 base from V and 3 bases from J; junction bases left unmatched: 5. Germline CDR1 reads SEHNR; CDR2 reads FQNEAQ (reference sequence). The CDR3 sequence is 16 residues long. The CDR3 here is CASSLGDRVWTDTQYF. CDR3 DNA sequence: TGTGCCAGCAGCTTAGGGGACAGGGTGTGGACAGATACGCAGTATTTT.

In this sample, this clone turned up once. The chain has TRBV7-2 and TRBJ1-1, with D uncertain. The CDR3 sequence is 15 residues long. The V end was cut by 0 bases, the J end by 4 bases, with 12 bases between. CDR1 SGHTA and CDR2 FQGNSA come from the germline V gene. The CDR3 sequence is CASSLAEEGGTEAFF. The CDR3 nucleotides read TGTGCCAGCAGCTTAGCCGAGGAGGGCGGCACTGAAGCTTTCTTT.